Listed below are T cell receptor beta chains from one sample, sequenced in a study of human T cells and chemical hapten exposure. TCRdb itself ran the RACE reads through MiXCR, one entry per CDR3 protein. The sample consists of about 140,000 distinct CDR3 sequences, about an eighth of them appearing once. Material: whole blood, obtained in connection with sensitization to the hapten diphenylcyclopropenone (DPC). All receptors derive from a woman between 50 and 59 years old with alopecia areata. Some clones in this sample may be carry-over from other donors' samples. Each CDR3 is given with its conserved first and last residue. The order of the fields is CDR3 protein, CDR3 DNA, D gene, J gene, V gene, clone size. A D gene is named only where the DNA matches it firmly. Clone size, where shown, is once, few, many, or a class for clones that have expanded.

CASSLPGLATGNEQFF,TGTGCCAGCAGTCTCCCGGGACTAGCGACGGGCAATGAGCAGTTCTTC,TRBD2,TRBJ2-1,TRBV28,many
CASSYRPGRSSYNEQFF,TGTGCCAGCAGTTACCGGCCCGGGAGGAGCTCCTACAATGAGCAGTTCTTC,TRBD2,TRBJ2-1,TRBV6-2/TRBV6-3,-
CASRSGQRGMNTEAFF,TGTGCCAGCAGGTCGGGACAGAGGGGCATGAACACTGAAGCTTTCTTT,TRBD1,TRBJ1-1,TRBV28,-
CASSLRNEQFF,TGTGCCAGCAGCTTAAGGAATGAGCAGTTCTTC,-,TRBJ2-1,TRBV11-2,-
CASSDRGLGSQPQHF,TGCGCCAGCAGTGATAGGGGGTTAGGTAGTCAGCCCCAGCATTTT,-,TRBJ1-5,TRBV10-2,few
CASSPSLSTDTQYF,TGTGCCAGCAGCCCCTCCCTATCCACAGATACGCAGTATTTT,-,TRBJ2-3,TRBV7-6,many
CASSYSFGDQPQHF,TGTGCCAGCAGTTACTCTTTCGGGGACCAGCCCCAGCATTTT,-,TRBJ1-5,TRBV6-5,few
CASSPQGGGGSYEQYF,TGTGCCAGCTCACCTCAGGGGGGCGGCGGCTCCTACGAGCAGTACTTC,-,TRBJ2-7,TRBV18,many
CASEGRLGWAGELFF,TGTGCCAGCGAAGGCAGACTAGGATGGGCCGGGGAGCTGTTTTTT,-,TRBJ2-2,TRBV6-1,many
CASSLAWGDEKLFF,TGTGCCAGCAGCTTAGCGTGGGGGGATGAAAAACTGTTTTTT,-,TRBJ1-4,TRBV11-2,-
CASSLGRPGTGQETQYF,TGTGCCAGCAGCTTAGGGCGCCCAGGGACCGGACAAGAGACCCAGTACTTC,-,TRBJ2-5,TRBV11-3,-
CASSFLGSYEQYF,TGCGCCAGCAGCTTTTTAGGGTCCTACGAGCAGTACTTC,-,TRBJ2-7,TRBV5-1,few
CSASGGPGAYNEQFF,TGCAGTGCTAGTGGGGGACCGGGGGCCTACAATGAGCAGTTCTTC,-,TRBJ2-1,TRBV20-1,-
CASSLYGTNEKLFF,TGTGCCAGCAGTTTATATGGGACTAATGAAAAACTGTTTTTT,-,TRBJ1-4,TRBV27,many
CASRTQVNTEAFF,TGTGCCAGCAGGACACAGGTGAACACTGAAGCTTTCTTT,-,TRBJ1-1,TRBV6-5,-
CASSSSTGSYEQYF,-,-,TRBJ2-7,TRBV7-2,many
CASSLGTGDPGGQYF,TGTGCCAGCAGCTTAGGGACAGGGGACCCAGGTGGGCAGTATTTT,TRBD1,TRBJ2-3,TRBV7-2,-
CSVGTGPNSPLHF,TGCAGCGTGGGGACAGGACCAAATTCACCCCTCCACTTT,TRBD1,TRBJ1-6,TRBV29-1,few
CASSLAGRTRGTQYF,TGTGCCAGCAGCTTAGCAGGACGGACGAGGGGGACCCAGTACTTC,-,TRBJ2-5,TRBV7-2,-
CASSLGTASPYEQYF,TGTGCCAGCAGCCTCGGGACAGCCTCGCCCTACGAGCAGTACTTC,TRBD1,TRBJ2-7,TRBV3-1,few
CASSLSRGVTDTQYF,TGTGCCAGCAGTTTATCGCGGGGGGTCACAGATACGCAGTATTTT,TRBD2,TRBJ2-3,TRBV27,few
CASSATPITGATEVFF,TGTGCCAGCAGTGCCACACCAATTACAGGGGCCACTGAAGTTTTCTTT,TRBD1,TRBJ1-1,TRBV6-6,many
CSAGTDLETQYF,TGCAGTGCGGGGACGGACTTGGAGACCCAGTACTTC,-,TRBJ2-5,TRBV20-1,few
CAWSQGGNQPQHF,TGTGCCTGGAGTCAGGGGGGTAATCAGCCCCAGCATTTT,TRBD1,TRBJ1-5,TRBV30,few
CASSPINTGLGYEQYF,TGTGCCAGCTCACCAATTAACACAGGTCTCGGCTACGAGCAGTACTTC,-,TRBJ2-7,TRBV18,many
CSVDGGWTQYF,TGCAGCGTTGACGGGGGATGGACCCAGTACTTC,-,TRBJ2-5,TRBV29-1,-
CSVEDRSGSNIQYF,TGCAGCGTTGAAGATCGGAGCGGGAGTAACATTCAGTACTTC,TRBD2,TRBJ2-4,TRBV29-1,few
CASSHMSNQPQHF,TGTGCCAGCAGTCATATGAGCAATCAGCCCCAGCATTTT,-,TRBJ1-5,TRBV25-1,many
CASSQAQGSGNTIYF,TGCGCCAGCAGCCAAGCACAGGGCTCTGGAAACACCATATATTTT,-,TRBJ1-3,TRBV4-3,-
CASSLDSFRTDTQYF,TGTGCCAGCAGCTTAGATTCTTTTCGGACAGATACGCAGTATTTT,-,TRBJ2-3,TRBV11-2,few
CASSISDRDHYEQYF,TGTGCCAGTAGTATTTCGGACAGGGACCACTACGAGCAGTACTTC,TRBD1,TRBJ2-7,TRBV19,many
CASSLAPIRTYNEQFF,TGTGCCAGCAGTCTGGCCCCGATTAGAACCTACAATGAGCAGTTCTTC,-,TRBJ2-1,TRBV6-2/TRBV6-3,few
CASSPVGQGPNTEAFF,TGTGCCAGCAGTCCCGTAGGACAGGGACCGAACACTGAAGCTTTCTTT,TRBD1,TRBJ1-1,TRBV6-6,many
CASSPDGWYEQYF,TGTGCCAGCAGCCCAGACGGATGGTACGAGCAGTACTTC,-,TRBJ2-7,TRBV9,-
CATSTSSGSFYNEQFF,TGTGCCACCAGTACTTCTAGCGGGAGTTTCTACAATGAGCAGTTCTTC,TRBD2,TRBJ2-1,TRBV24-1,few
CSARRAAGELFF,TGCAGTGCTAGGCGGGCCGCCGGGGAGCTGTTTTTT,-,TRBJ2-2,TRBV20-1,few
CASSSRTGIYEQYF,TGTGCCAGCAGTTCCCGGACAGGAATTTACGAGCAGTACTTC,TRBD1,TRBJ2-7,TRBV27,few
CASSGSGANVLTF,TGTGCCAGTAGTGGCTCTGGGGCCAACGTCCTGACTTTC,-,TRBJ2-6,TRBV19,few
CASMPGLEWSEQFF,TGTGCCAGTATGCCGGGACTAGAATGGAGTGAGCAGTTCTTC,TRBD2,TRBJ2-1,TRBV19,few
CSARSGGGRKDEQSF,TGCAGTGCTAGATCCGGGGGCGGGAGGAAGGATGAGCAGTCCTTC,TRBD2,TRBJ2-1,TRBV20-1,once
CASSLKGMNTEAFF,TGTGCCAGCAGCTTAAAAGGGATGAACACTGAAGCTTTCTTT,-,TRBJ1-1,TRBV7-6,many
CASSTRQVYSGNTIYF,TGTGCCAGCAGCACAAGACAGGTCTACTCTGGAAACACCATATATTTT,-,TRBJ1-3,TRBV28,-
CSVGTGTSYEQYF,TGCAGCGTTGGGACAGGGACCTCCTACGAGCAGTACTTC,TRBD1,TRBJ2-7,TRBV29-1,many
CASGSPPGQGAYEQYF,TGTGCCAGCGGGAGCCCCCCGGGACAGGGGGCCTACGAGCAGTACTTC,TRBD1,TRBJ2-7,TRBV7-9,once
CSARGGLGTDTQYF,TGCAGTGCCCGAGGCGGACTCGGCACAGATACGCAGTATTTT,-,TRBJ2-3,TRBV20-1,few
CSASDRQTQHF,TGCAGTGCTAGCGACAGGCAGACCCAGCATTTT,-,TRBJ1-5,TRBV20-1,few
CASSVGAGKHNEQFF,TGTGCCAGCAGCGTAGGGGCGGGAAAGCACAATGAGCAGTTCTTC,-,TRBJ2-1,TRBV9,few
CASSSPAGGGRAENEQFF,TGTGCCAGCAGCTCTCCAGCGGGGGGAGGGAGGGCCGAGAATGAGCAGTTCTTC,TRBD2,TRBJ2-1,TRBV7-9,-
CASSPDSPYEQYF,TGTGCCAGCAGTCCCGACAGCCCCTACGAGCAGTACTTC,-,TRBJ2-7,TRBV6-6,-
CASSQVLGTGGYEAFF,TGTGCCAGCAGCCAAGTGTTAGGCACCGGAGGGTATGAAGCTTTCTTT,-,TRBJ1-1,TRBV3-1,once
CASRISLGGGLGDTQYF,TGTGCCAGCAGAATATCACTTGGGGGAGGCCTGGGAGATACGCAGTATTTT,-,TRBJ2-3,TRBV7-9,few
CASSDGVSGKTIYF,TGTGCAAGCAGTGATGGGGTCTCCGGAAAAACCATATATTTT,-,TRBJ1-3,TRBV6-1,-
CASSFTGEVAKNIQYF,TGTGCCAGCAGCTTCACAGGAGAGGTGGCCAAAAACATTCAGTACTTC,-,TRBJ2-4,TRBV7-9,few
CASSPPGSEQFF,TGTGCCAGCTCACCACCGGGAAGTGAGCAGTTCTTC,-,TRBJ2-1,TRBV18,-
CASNLRGHEDIQYF,TGTGCCAGCAATTTGCGGGGGCATGAGGACATTCAGTACTTC,-,TRBJ2-4,TRBV27,-
CASSRQLNSPLHF,TGCGCCAGCAGCCGCCAGCTCAATTCACCCCTCCACTTT,-,TRBJ1-6,TRBV5-1,-
CSVEGLAGGPRETQYF,TGCAGCGTTGAGGGACTAGCGGGAGGGCCGAGAGAGACCCAGTACTTC,TRBD2,TRBJ2-5,TRBV29-1,few
CASGRDGVGGELFF,TGTGCTAGTGGCCGCGACGGGGTAGGCGGGGAGCTGTTTTTT,-,TRBJ2-2,TRBV12-5,few
CAIKAGGHNEQFF,TGTGCCATCAAAGCGGGGGGTCACAATGAGCAGTTCTTC,TRBD2,TRBJ2-1,TRBV28,many
CASSLRLAGGPATQYF,TGTGCCAGCAGCTTACGACTAGCGGGAGGGCCAGCTACGCAGTATTTT,TRBD2,TRBJ2-3,TRBV5-8,few